A single sample gave rise to the 19 T cell receptor beta chains below, sequenced in a study of shared clonotypes between healthy human individuals. Terminally differentiated effector memory CD45RA+ cells were excluded from the naive CD8 cells, which were CD45RO-negative and positively selected for CCR7. Produced via immunoSEQ multiplex PCR; TCRdb's table is partial and in-frame only. Among roughly 770,000 clones listed, about 96% were seen once. The specimen sequenced was naive CD8+ T cells sorted from blood. The receptors derive from a man aged 25-40 years in good health.

The J gene is TRBJ2-1, the V gene TRBV9; tentatively, D is TRBD1 (5 bases). The CDR3 spans 17 residues. Trimming pared 0 bases from V and 5 bases from J, leaving 18 bases between. Germline CDR1 SGDLS, CDR2 YYNGEE. The CDR3 loop reads CASSVDFSKGPHNEQFF. DNA for the CDR3: TGTGCCAGCAGCGTAGATTTCTCTAAGGGGCCCCACAATGAGCAGTTCTTC. The whole variable domain, remainder taken from reference TRBV9 and TRBJ2-1, is DSGVTQTPKHLITATGQRVTLRCSPRSGDLSVYWYQQSLDQGLQFLIQYYNGEERAKGNILERFSAQQFPDLHSELNLSSLELGDSALYFCASSVDFSKGPHNEQFFGPGTRLTVL.

The chain has TRBV18 and TRBJ1-5; 9 nucleotides match TRBD1. The CDR3 length is 14 residues. Per germline, CDR1 KGHSH and CDR2 LQKENI. V lost 3 bases, J lost 4 bases, and 1 base stayed unmatched. CDR3 sequence reads: CASSPGQGNQPQHF. The CDR3 DNA reads TGTGCCAGCTCACCGGGACAGGGAAATCAGCCCCAGCATTTT.

This clone was seen a single time. Written as DNA, the CDR3 is TGTGCCAGCAGCGTAGCTAATCTAGCGGCCACCTACGAGCAGTACTTC. It is translated as CASSVANLAATYEQYF. This sequence joins TRBV9 and TRBJ2-7; 7 bases are shared with TRBD2. V was pared by 0 bases and J by 2 bases, with 8 bases of the junction left unmatched. This CDR3 comprises 16 residues. Germline-derived CDR1 and CDR2 are SGDLS and YYNGEE.

The chain has TRBV2 and TRBJ2-3, with 8 bases lining up with TRBD2. CDR3 size: 17 residues. Germline V lookup: CDR1 SNHLY, CDR2 FYNNEI. V trimming: 10 bases; J trimming: 2 bases; junction bases outside the gene matches: 17. This CDR3 is CATTPRAGVATTDTQYF. The CDR3 DNA follows: TGTGCCACCACACCGCGAGCGGGAGTGGCGACCACAGATACGCAGTATTTT.

The chain links TRBV5-1 to TRBJ1-3; TRBD1 is a possible D gene (5 bases). Germline V gene lookup returns CDR1 SGHRS and CDR2 YFSETQ. V dropped 4 bases and J dropped 0 bases, with 26 bases sitting between them. The CDR3 sequence is 20 residues long. CDR3 nucleotide sequence: TGCGCCAGCAGCGCGGAAAGCTCGGGCAGGGAAATAAACTCTGGAAACACCATATATTTT. As protein: CASSAESSGREINSGNTIYF.

This chain links TRBV7-9 with TRBJ2-5; D might be TRBD2 (6 bases). This CDR3 is 16 amino acids long. CDR1 is SEHNR, CDR2 FQNEAQ, per germline (reference sequence). Trimming cost V 4 bases and J 5 bases, with 20 bases left between them. The CDR3 is CASSWRGIHPVETQYF. CDR3 DNA sequence: TGTGCCAGCAGCTGGAGGGGAATTCACCCTGTGGAGACCCAGTACTTC.

This chain links TRBV7-9 with TRBJ2-7, with D unresolved. V was trimmed by 1 base and J by 3 bases, leaving 16 bases between them. The CDR3 is made up of 16 amino acids. The V gene's germline CDR1 is SEHNR and CDR2 FQNEAQ (reference sequence). This chain's CDR3 is CASSLGLGVLSYEQYF. The DNA for the CDR3 is TGTGCCAGCAGCTTAGGACTTGGGGTCTTAAGCTACGAGCAGTACTTC.

This rearrangement joins TRBV7-9 to TRBJ2-7; D perhaps matches TRBD1 (6 bases). V shed 6 bases and J shed 2 bases, with 17 bases lying between them. This CDR3 comprises 15 residues. CDR1 is SEHNR, CDR2 FQNEAQ, per germline (reference sequence). The CDR3 is CASRGSAGAPYEQYF. DNA for the CDR3: TGTGCCAGCAGGGGGTCGGCAGGGGCCCCCTACGAGCAGTACTTC.

This chain connects TRBV6-5 to TRBJ1-1; 8 bases match TRBD1. V was pared by 0 bases and J by 4 bases, with 4 bases of the junction left unmatched. The CDR3 loop spans 15 amino acids. Germline CDR1 and CDR2: MNHEY and SVGAGI. The CDR3 loop is CASSYSDRGGTEAFF. The CDR3 bases are TGTGCCAGCAGTTACTCCGACAGGGGAGGCACTGAAGCTTTCTTT.

Note on this clone: A read error is possible here, since a much larger clone lies one base away. The genes are TRBV27 and TRBJ2-7; 12 bases map to TRBD1. The CDR3 is 14 residues long. V gave up 5 bases and J gave up 5 bases; unmatched junction bases: 4. Germline V lookup: CDR1 MNHEY, CDR2 SMNVEV (reference sequence). CDR3 region: CASSTGTGGDEQYF. CDR3 nucleotides: TGTGCCAGCAGTACCGGGACAGGGGGCGACGAGCAGTACTTC.

This clone has a single count. The CDR3 spells CASSLSPGQPQHF. The DNA of the CDR3 is TGCGCCAGCAGCCTGTCCCCGGGTCAGCCCCAGCATTTT. The J gene is TRBJ1-5, the V gene TRBV5-1; unclear D gene. From germline, CDR1 is SGHRS and CDR2 YFSETQ. The CDR3 length is 13 residues. Trimming cost V 4 bases and J 6 bases, with 11 bases left between them.

J is TRBJ2-7 and V is TRBV7-9; D gene ambiguous. Germline V gene lookup returns CDR1 SEHNR and CDR2 FQNEAQ (reference sequence). The V and J ends lost 5 bases and 1 base respectively, with 9 bases between them. The CDR3 sequence is 13 residues long. The CDR3 loop is CASSEGISYEQYF. CDR3 bases: TGTGCCAGCAGCGAAGGTATATCCTACGAGCAGTACTTC. Full variable domain (remainder filled in from reference TRBV7-9 and TRBJ2-7): DTGVSQNPRHKITKRGQNVTFRCDPISEHNRLYWYRQTLGQGPEFLTYFQNEAQLEKSRLLSDRFSAERPKGSFSTLEIQRTEQGDSAMYLCASSEGISYEQYFGPGTRLTVT.

The V gene is TRBV7-9, the J gene TRBJ2-1; a possible D gene is TRBD2 (6 bases). V was clipped by 2 bases and J by 9 bases, with 8 bases between them. Germline V gene sequence: CDR1 SEHNR, CDR2 FQNEAQ (reference sequence). This CDR3 comprises 12 residues. CDR3 nucleotide sequence: TGTGCCAGCAGCTTAACGGGAGCTGAGCAGTTCTTC. The encoded protein is CASSLTGAEQFF.

This chain joins TRBV11-2 and TRBJ2-5; TRBD2 matches at 7 bases. Germline trimming cut 5 bases from V and 3 bases from J; bases unmatched to any gene: 3. Germline CDR1 reads SGHAT; CDR2 reads FQNNGV. The CDR3 has 13 amino acids. CDR3 protein: CASSLGLEETQYF. The CDR3 DNA reads as TGTGCCAGCAGCCTCGGACTAGAAGAGACCCAGTACTTC.

This rearrangement joins TRBV5-4 to TRBJ1-1; D is unresolved. The germline CDR1 and CDR2 sequences are SGHNT and YYREEE (reference sequence). Trimming removed 2 bases from V and 0 bases from J, with 11 bases in between. The CDR3 covers 15 residues. DNA of the CDR3: TGTGCCAGCAGCTTTTCCCCCAAGCTGAACACTGAAGCTTTCTTT. It codes for CASSFSPKLNTEAFF.

The V and J genes are TRBV6-5 and TRBJ2-1; TRBD2 aligns across 12 bases. This CDR3 has 16 residues. J lost 3 bases, V lost 4 bases, and 4 bases had no gene match. Germline loops: CDR1 MNHEY, CDR2 SVGAGI. CDR3 in amino acids: CASSLGLAGDYNEQFF. The CDR3 DNA sequence: TGTGCCAGCAGTTTGGGACTAGCGGGCGACTACAATGAGCAGTTCTTC.

The genes are TRBV27 and TRBJ2-3, with 8 bases lining up with TRBD2. The CDR3 sequence is 14 residues long. The V gene end was trimmed by 5 bases and the J gene end by 0 bases; junction bases not matched to a gene: 1. CDR1 MNHEY and CDR2 SMNVEV come from the germline V gene (reference sequence). CDR3 sequence (DNA): TGTGCCAGCAGTACTAGCGGAAGCACAGATACGCAGTATTTT. This encodes CASSTSGSTDTQYF.

This clone has only a few counts. This chain joins TRBV4-3 and TRBJ1-2; the D is unclear. Germline-derived CDR1 and CDR2 are LGHNA and YSLEER. The ends were cut back, 0 bases at V and 3 bases at J, with 11 bases in the middle. This CDR3 contains 15 residues. CDR3 region: CASSQDMTSYYGYTF. CDR3 nucleotide sequence: TGCGCCAGCAGCCAAGATATGACATCATACTATGGCTACACCTTC.

J is TRBJ2-6 and V is TRBV25-1; unclear D gene. Germline V gene lookup returns CDR1 MGHDK and CDR2 SYGVNS. The CDR3 length is 16 residues. V was pared by 4 bases and J by 0 bases, with 10 bases between. CDR3 DNA sequence: TGTGCCAGCAGTGCCTACAGCTCCTCTGGGGCCAACGTCCTGACTTTC. Protein: CASSAYSSSGANVLTF.